What follows describes a single T cell receptor beta chain. What antigen it recognizes has not been identified. Base qualities are not provided; no much larger clone lies one nucleotide away. These data originate in a study of T cells after yellow fever vaccination (dated by TCRdb to between 2019 and 2020). In terms of the full investigation: The SMART-Seq v4 Ultra Low Input RNA kit was used to prepare libraries from fractions with low cell numbers. Blood was drawn at multiple timepoints before and after primary and secondary immunization, with bulk PBMC replicates and cell subsets isolated. Two healthy male donors, one aged 18 to 29 and one aged 30 to 40 years, made up the cohort. Bulk TCR alpha and beta repertoires were sequenced longitudinally to track T-cell clones before and after primary and booster YFV17D yellow fever vaccination.

Points the paper makes about the study in general: FACS-sorted repertoires could contain abundant contaminating clonotypes from the bulk population, so computational filtering was required. Because only two donors were included in the study, the extent to which the findings can be generalized is limited. A small fraction of clonotypes appeared in both the CD4 and CD8 compartments, likely as a result of convergent recombination. After the booster, most of the clones that had expanded following primary vaccination were detected again (roughly 96% of CD4 and roughly 88% of CD8), which suggests that memory was broadly maintained. The secondary T-cell response was found to be weaker but faster than the primary response, with a peak reached on day 5 rather than on day 15.

Sequencing instrument: Illumina NovaSeq 6000. TCR cDNA was synthesized by 5'RACE template switching, which introduced a universal primer site and unique molecular identifiers. cDNA synthesis was primed from both the TCR alpha and TCR beta constant segments. Library amplification involved two PCR steps, and the second step added sample barcodes and sequencing adapters. Sequencing of the libraries was done on either Illumina HiSeq 2500 (2x100 bp) or NovaSeq (2x150 bp). The paper's processing steps were these. MIGEC was used to demultiplex reads and collapse the reads into UMI consensus sequences, and MiXCR was used for V(D)J alignment. Vaccine-responding clonotypes were defined with edgeR using replicate PBMC samples, requiring FDR below 0.01 and a log2 fold change above 5 up to day 15. CD4 or CD8 identity was assigned to each bulk clonotype according to whether the clonotype was present at higher abundance in the sequenced CD4 repertoire or the sequenced CD8 repertoire. TCRdb reanalyzed the raw reads on its own, using fastp at Q25 for trimming and MiXCR for clone calling, and kept in-frame beta chains. Identical CDR3 protein sequences are pooled into one entry, listed with their most common genes and DNA. The V and J calls here are based on TCRdb, not the publication. Recorded for this sample are about 300,000 distinct CDR3 sequences; approximately 3.9% of them occurred a single time. 24% of the sample belongs to the ten largest clones.

The CDR3 spans 13 residues, from the cysteine through the phenylalanine. Here the CDR3 DNA is all that survives: 39 bases in frame from base 1. Trimming takes 3 bases from V and 6 bases from J, and the germline ends sit 12 bases apart. CDR1 and CDR2 were assigned from the germline V gene as KGHSH and LQKENI. In light of the paper, this sample's treatment or condition label describes: live attenuated yellow fever vaccine strain. At each blood-draw timepoint, two biological replicates of bulk PBMCs were collected. A standard Ficoll-Paque protocol was used to isolate PBMCs from peripheral blood. TriZol was used to extract RNA from bulk PBMCs, CD4 and CD8 fractions, and dextramer-positive and dextramer-negative fractions.

This specimen consisted of PBMCs, obtained 5 days after the yellow fever booster vaccination. This chain joins TRBV18 to TRBJ2-7; no D segment can be confidently identified. The sequence derives from a man between 18 and 35 years old who received the YFV17D yellow fever vaccine. The CDR3 amino acid sequence is: CASSPNTLGEQYF. In nucleotide form, the sequence is TGTGCCAGCTCACCGAACACTCTCGGCGAGCAGTACTTC.